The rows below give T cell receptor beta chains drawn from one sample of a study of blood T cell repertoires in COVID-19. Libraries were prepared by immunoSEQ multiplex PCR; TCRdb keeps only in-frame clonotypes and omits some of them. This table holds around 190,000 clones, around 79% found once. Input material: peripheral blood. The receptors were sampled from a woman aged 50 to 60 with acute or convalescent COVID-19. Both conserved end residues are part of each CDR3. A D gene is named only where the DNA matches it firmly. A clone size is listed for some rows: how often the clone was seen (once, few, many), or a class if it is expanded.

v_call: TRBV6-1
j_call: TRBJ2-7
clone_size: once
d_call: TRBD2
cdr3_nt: TGTGCCAGCAGTGAATTTGGGAGCGGGGGGGTTGGCTACGAGCAGTACTTC
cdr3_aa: CASSEFGSGGVGYEQYF

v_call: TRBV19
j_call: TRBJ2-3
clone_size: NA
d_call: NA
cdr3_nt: TGTGCCAGTAGCCTGGGGGCGACAGATACGCAGTATTTT
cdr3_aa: CASSLGATDTQYF

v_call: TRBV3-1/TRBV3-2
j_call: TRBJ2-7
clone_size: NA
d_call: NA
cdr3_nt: TGTGCCAGCAGAGCCACGACAGGTGGGATGGGCTACGAGCAGTACTTC
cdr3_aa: CASRATTGGMGYEQYF

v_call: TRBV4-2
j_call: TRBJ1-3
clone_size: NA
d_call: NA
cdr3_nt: TGTGCCAGCAGCCAAGAATCGGGGAGGGGGAGTGGAAACACCATATATTTT
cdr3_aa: CASSQESGRGSGNTIYF

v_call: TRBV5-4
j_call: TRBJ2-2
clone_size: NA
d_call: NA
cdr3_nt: TGTGCCAGCAGATCCAGGGGAGCGAACACCGGGGAGCTGTTTTTT
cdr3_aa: CASRSRGANTGELFF

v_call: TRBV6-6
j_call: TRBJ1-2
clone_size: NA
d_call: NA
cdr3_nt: TGTGCCAGCAGCCCACCGGGGGGCGCCAGCCTCTATGGCTACACCTTC
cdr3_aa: CASSPPGGASLYGYTF

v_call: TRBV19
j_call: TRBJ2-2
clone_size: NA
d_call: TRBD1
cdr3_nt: TGTGCCAGTCCAAAACCGGGACAGATCTACACCGGGGAGCTGTTTTTT
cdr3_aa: CASPKPGQIYTGELFF

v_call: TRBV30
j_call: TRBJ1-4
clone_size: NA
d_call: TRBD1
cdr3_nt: TGTGCCTGGAGTGTACGGAGGGGGCAAACGGAAAAACTGTTTTTT
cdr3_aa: CAWSVRRGQTEKLFF

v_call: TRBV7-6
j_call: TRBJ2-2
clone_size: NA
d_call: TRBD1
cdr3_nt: TGTGCCAGCAGCTTATGGGGGAGACAGGGGGCCTCCGGGGAGCTGTTTTTT
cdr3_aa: CASSLWGRQGASGELFF

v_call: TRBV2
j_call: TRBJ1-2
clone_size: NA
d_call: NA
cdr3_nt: TGTGCCAGCAGCGCCAAAAGAGCTAACTATGGCTACACCTTC
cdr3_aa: CASSAKRANYGYTF

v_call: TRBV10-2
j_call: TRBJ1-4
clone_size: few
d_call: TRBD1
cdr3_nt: TGCGCCAGCAGTGTCTATGGGGGACAGACGACCTCAACTAATGAAAAACTGTTTTTT
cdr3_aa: CASSVYGGQTTSTNEKLFF

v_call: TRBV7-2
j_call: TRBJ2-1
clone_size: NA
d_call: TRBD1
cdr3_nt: TGTGCCAGCAGCTCCCTGGACAGGTCCGTAATCTCCTACAATGAGCAGTTCTTC
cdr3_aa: CASSSLDRSVISYNEQFF

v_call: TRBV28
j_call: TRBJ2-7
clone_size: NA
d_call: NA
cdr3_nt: TGTGCCAGCAGGAATGGGGACATTCCCTACGAGCAGTACTTC
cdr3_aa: CASRNGDIPYEQYF

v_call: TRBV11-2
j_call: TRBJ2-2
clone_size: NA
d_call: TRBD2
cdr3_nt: TGTGCCAGCAGCCGGGGGGAGAACACCGGGGAGCTGTTTTTT
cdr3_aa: CASSRGENTGELFF

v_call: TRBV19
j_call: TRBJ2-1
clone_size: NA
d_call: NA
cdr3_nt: TGTGCCAGTAGTATAGTCCAGGGGATCTCCTACAATGAGCAGTTCTTC
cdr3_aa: CASSIVQGISYNEQFF

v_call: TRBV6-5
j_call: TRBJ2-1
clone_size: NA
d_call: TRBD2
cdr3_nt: TGTGCCAGCAGTTACCGGGGGGGTGTTACGAATGAGCAGTTCTTC
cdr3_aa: CASSYRGGVTNEQFF

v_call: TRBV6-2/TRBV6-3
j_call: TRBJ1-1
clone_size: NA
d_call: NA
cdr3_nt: TGTGCCAGCAGTTACTCGAAGGACAGTTACACTGAAGCTTTCTTT
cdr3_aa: CASSYSKDSYTEAFF

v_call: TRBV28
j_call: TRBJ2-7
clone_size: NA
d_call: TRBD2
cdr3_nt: TGTGCCAGCAGTTTATTGGGACTAGCGGACTACGAGCAGTACTTC
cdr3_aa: CASSLLGLADYEQYF

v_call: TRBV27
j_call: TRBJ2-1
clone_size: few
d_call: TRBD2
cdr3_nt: TGTGCCAGCAGTCGTGCGCGGGAGGATGAGCAGTTCTTC
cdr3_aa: CASSRAREDEQFF

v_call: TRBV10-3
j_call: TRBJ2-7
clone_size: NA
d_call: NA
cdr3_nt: TGTGCCATCAGTGAGTCTGCAGGGGCCTACGAGCAGTACTTC
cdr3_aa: CAISESAGAYEQYF

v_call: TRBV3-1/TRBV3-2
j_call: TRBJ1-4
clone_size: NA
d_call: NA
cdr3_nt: TGTGCCGCAGCGAGTATAGGAACTGAAAAACTGTTTTTT
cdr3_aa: CAAASIGTEKLFF

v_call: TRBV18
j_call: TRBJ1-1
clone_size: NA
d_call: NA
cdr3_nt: TGTGCCAGCTCACCACAAGCCCAGGCGAACACTGAAGCTTTCTTT
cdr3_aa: CASSPQAQANTEAFF

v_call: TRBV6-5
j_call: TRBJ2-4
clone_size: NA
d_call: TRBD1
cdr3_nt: TGTGCCAGCAGGCTCAGGACAGGGCAGGCCATTCAGTACTTC
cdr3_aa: CASRLRTGQAIQYF

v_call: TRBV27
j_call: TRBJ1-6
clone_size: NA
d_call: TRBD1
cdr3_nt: TGTGCCAGCAGTCTGGACAGGGGACGTCAAAATTCACCCCTCCACTTT
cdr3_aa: CASSLDRGRQNSPLHF

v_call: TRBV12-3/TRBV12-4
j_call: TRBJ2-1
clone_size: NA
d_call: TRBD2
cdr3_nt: TGTGCCAGCATGGGCCTAGCGGGGCGGCAGTTCTTC
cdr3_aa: CASMGLAGRQFF

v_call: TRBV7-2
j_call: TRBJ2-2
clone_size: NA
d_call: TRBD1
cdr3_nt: TGTGCCAGCAGCCGTGCGAGACAGGGAAACACCGGGGAGCTGTTTTTT
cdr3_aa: CASSRARQGNTGELFF

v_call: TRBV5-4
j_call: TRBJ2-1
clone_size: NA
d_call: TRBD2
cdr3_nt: TGTGCCAGCAGCTTGGTGCGGGGGGGCCTAAATGAGCAGTTCTTC
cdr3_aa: CASSLVRGGLNEQFF

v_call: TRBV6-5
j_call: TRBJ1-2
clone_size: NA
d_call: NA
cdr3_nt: TGTGCCAGCAGCGCCGACGGCCGGGACTATGGCTACACCTTC
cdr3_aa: CASSADGRDYGYTF

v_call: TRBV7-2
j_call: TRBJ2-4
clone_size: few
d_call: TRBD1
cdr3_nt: TGTGCCAGCAGCCCCGTGTCCGACAGGGGGGACATTCAGTACTTC
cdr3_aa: CASSPVSDRGDIQYF

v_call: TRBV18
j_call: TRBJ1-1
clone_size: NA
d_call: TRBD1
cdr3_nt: TGTGCCAGCTCTCGGACAGGGGATTCTACTGAAGCTTTCTTT
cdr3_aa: CASSRTGDSTEAFF

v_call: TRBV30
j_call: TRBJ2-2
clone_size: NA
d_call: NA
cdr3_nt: TGTGCCTGGAGTAGGTGGACAGCGAACACCGGGGAGCTGTTTTTT
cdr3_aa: CAWSRWTANTGELFF

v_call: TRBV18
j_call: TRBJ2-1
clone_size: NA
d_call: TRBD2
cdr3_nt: TGTGCCAGCTCGGATTATAGCGGGAGTGATGAGCAGTTCTTC
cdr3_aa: CASSDYSGSDEQFF

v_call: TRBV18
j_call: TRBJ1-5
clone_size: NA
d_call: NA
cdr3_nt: TGTGCCAGCTCACGCGACTCCGCAAATCAGCCCCAGCATTTT
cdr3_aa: CASSRDSANQPQHF

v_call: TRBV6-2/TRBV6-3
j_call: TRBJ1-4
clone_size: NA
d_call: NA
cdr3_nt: TGTGCCAGCAGTTACCTTGAAAAACTGTTTTTT
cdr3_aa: CASSYLEKLFF

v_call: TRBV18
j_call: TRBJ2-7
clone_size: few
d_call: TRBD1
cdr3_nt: TGTGCCAGCCTCCCCGCAGGGGGCGGTTACGAGCAGTACTTC
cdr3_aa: CASLPAGGGYEQYF

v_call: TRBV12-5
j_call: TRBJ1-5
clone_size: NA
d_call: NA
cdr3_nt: TGTGCTAGTGGTTTGGACTATCAGCCCCAGCATTTT
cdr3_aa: CASGLDYQPQHF

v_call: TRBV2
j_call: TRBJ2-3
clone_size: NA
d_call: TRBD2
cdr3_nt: TGTGCCAGCAGTGAAGAGCGGGGAGGCACAGATACGCAGTATTTT
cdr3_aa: CASSEERGGTDTQYF

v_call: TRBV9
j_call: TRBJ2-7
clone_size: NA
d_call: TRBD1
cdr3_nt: TGTGCCAGCAGCGGACAGGGGACCTCCTACGAGCAGTACTTC
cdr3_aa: CASSGQGTSYEQYF

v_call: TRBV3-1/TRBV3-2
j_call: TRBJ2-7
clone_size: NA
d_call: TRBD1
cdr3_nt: TGTGCCAGCAGCCGGGACAGCTCCTACGAGCAGTACTTC
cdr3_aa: CASSRDSSYEQYF

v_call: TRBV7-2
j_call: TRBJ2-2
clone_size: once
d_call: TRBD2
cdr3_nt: TGTGCCAGCAGCCTAGGACTAGCGGGAGTCTCCGGGGAGCTGTTTTTT
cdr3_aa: CASSLGLAGVSGELFF